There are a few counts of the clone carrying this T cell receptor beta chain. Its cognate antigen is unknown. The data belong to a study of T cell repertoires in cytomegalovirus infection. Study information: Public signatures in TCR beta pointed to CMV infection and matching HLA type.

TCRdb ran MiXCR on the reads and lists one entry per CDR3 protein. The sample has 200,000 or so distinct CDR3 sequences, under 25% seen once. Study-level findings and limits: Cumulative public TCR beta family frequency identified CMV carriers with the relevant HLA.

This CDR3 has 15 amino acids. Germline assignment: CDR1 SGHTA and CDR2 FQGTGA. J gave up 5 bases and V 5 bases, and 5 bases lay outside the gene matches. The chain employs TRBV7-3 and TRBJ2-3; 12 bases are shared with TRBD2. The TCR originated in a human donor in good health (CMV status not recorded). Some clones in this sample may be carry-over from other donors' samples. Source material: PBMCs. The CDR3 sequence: CASSPGTSGQDTQYF. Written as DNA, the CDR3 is TGTGCCAGCAGCCCCGGGACTAGCGGGCAAGATACGCAGTATTTT.